The 8 T cell receptor beta chains below were found in one sample sequenced in a study of cytomegalovirus exposure and HLA in healthy donors. The study ran its PCR with 60 Vbeta and 13 Jbeta primers. Profiled with immunoSEQ multiplex PCR; TCRdb holds only in-frame clones, not every one. The top ten clones hold 2% to 2.5% of a sample with fewer than 200,000 clones, around 80% of them seen once. Sequences were obtained from PBMCs. The receptors derive from a man aged 40-49 years in good health and CMV-seronegative.

The chain uses TRBV7-2 and TRBJ2-7; 7 bases match TRBD1. The germline V gene encodes CDR1 SGHTA and CDR2 FQGNSA. After removal of 1 base from V and 2 bases from J, the junction contained 2 bases not matched to a gene. The CDR3 length is 14 residues. CDR3 nucleotide sequence: TGTGCCAGCAGCTTAGGGCAGGGGGCCTACGAGCAGTACTTC. Translating gives CASSLGQGAYEQYF.

This chain joins TRBV6-5 and TRBJ2-1, with 11 bases aligning to TRBD2. The CDR3 is made up of 14 amino acids. The ends lost 6 bases at V and 7 bases at J; junction bases unmatched: 5. Germline CDR1 is MNHEY and CDR2 is SVGAGI. As DNA, the CDR3 is TGTGCCAGCAGGGTAGCGGGAGGGCGAAATGAGCAGTTCTTC. As protein: CASRVAGGRNEQFF.

For this clone: Sequence at one end of the junction differs from germline and may be a read error. The chain links TRBV7-9 to TRBJ2-7; the D gene is possibly TRBD2 (5 bases). CDR1 is SEHNR and CDR2 is FQNEAQ in the germline V gene (reference sequence). CDR3 length: 12 residues. Written as DNA, the CDR3 is TGTTCCAGCAGCTTCGGGGTCGACGAGCAGTACTTC. It codes for CSSSFGVDEQYF.

The chain joins TRBV5-1 to TRBJ2-1, with 9 nucleotides matching TRBD2. From germline, CDR1 is SGHRS and CDR2 YFSETQ. This CDR3 comprises 16 residues. The V and J ends lost 0 bases and 7 bases, in that order; junction bases with no gene match: 8. CDR3 region: CASSLAVLAGMNEQFF. The CDR3 DNA follows: TGCGCCAGCAGCTTGGCCGTACTAGCGGGTATGAATGAGCAGTTCTTC.

This clone appeared a few times. The V and J genes are TRBV7-2 and TRBJ2-7, with a possible D match to TRBD1 (6 bases). The CDR3 is 15 amino acids. V was pared by 5 bases and J by 2 bases, with 16 bases between. CDR1 is SGHTA and CDR2 is FQGNSA in the germline V gene. CDR3 coding DNA: TGTGCCAGCAGCCAGGGAAGGACAGCCACCTACGAGCAGTACTTC. Translating gives CASSQGRTATYEQYF.

This chain links TRBV25-1 with TRBJ2-3; D is unresolved. V shed 7 bases and J shed 0 bases, with 11 bases lying between them. CDR1 and CDR2 from the germline V gene are MGHDK and SYGVNS. The CDR3 totals 14 residues. This chain's CDR3 is CASKKAASTDTQYF. CDR3 sequence (DNA): TGTGCCAGCAAAAAGGCGGCTAGCACAGATACGCAGTATTTT.

The chain links TRBV6-1 to TRBJ2-1, with 9 bases that match TRBD2. After removal of 5 bases from V and 10 bases from J, the junction contained 12 bases not matched to a gene. Germline CDR1 reads MNHNS; CDR2 reads SASEGT. This CDR3 has 15 residues. CDR3 sequence reads: CASSPLAGSSQEQFF. The CDR3 DNA follows: TGTGCCAGCAGTCCCCTAGCGGGATCTTCACAGGAGCAGTTCTTC.

The CDR3 protein is CASSLVTGAHEQYF. For the CDR3, the DNA is TGTGCCAGCAGCTTAGTGACAGGGGCCCACGAGCAGTACTTC. The chain employs TRBV11-2 and TRBJ2-7, with 8 bases that match TRBD1. Losses at the gene ends were 1 base for V and 5 bases for J; bases not matched to a gene: 4. The CDR3 totals 14 residues. CDR1 and CDR2 from the germline V gene are SGHAT and FQNNGV.